Below, 7 T cell receptor beta chains from the same sample are listed, as sequenced in a study of T cells in Graves' hyperthyroidism and ophthalmopathy. RNA transcripts provided the source from which TCR beta CDR3 regions were amplified. HTBI primers drove first-round RT-PCR of the TCR CDR3. Via MiXCR, TCRdb re-called the multiplex PCR reads, giving one row per CDR3 protein. This sample has more than 500,000 distinct CDR3 sequences, with about 16% found just once. Sequenced material: blood. These receptors were taken from a young woman with Graves' ophthalmopathy.

This clonotype was counted a few times. The J gene is TRBJ2-6, the V gene TRBV29-1; D is undetermined. The V gene's germline CDR1 is SQVTM and CDR2 ANQGSEA. This CDR3 spans 15 amino acids. The V and J ends lost 1 base and 2 bases respectively, with 9 bases between them. CDR3: CSVEVYGTGANVLTF. The CDR3 nucleotides are TGCAGCGTTGAAGTTTATGGGACTGGGGCCAACGTCCTGACTTTC.

This clonotype was picked up many times. The chain joins TRBV28 to TRBJ1-1; tentative D call: TRBD1 (5 bases). The V end lost 2 bases, the J end lost 1 base, and 5 bases lay between the germline ends. The CDR3 has 13 amino acids. CDR1 and CDR2 from the germline V gene are MDHEN and SYDVKM. CDR3 bases: TGTGCCAGCAGTTTAAGGGGGAACACTGAAGCTTTCTTT. The encoded protein is CASSLRGNTEAFF.

This sequence joins TRBV6-5 and TRBJ2-6; 10 bases line up with TRBD1. The CDR3 runs to 16 residues. V dropped 2 bases and J dropped 2; count of bases not matched to a gene: 0. The germline V gene encodes CDR1 MNHEY and CDR2 SVGAGI. For the CDR3, the DNA is TGTGCCAGCAGTTACGGACAGGGGGCTGGGGCCAACGTCCTGACTTTC. It encodes CASSYGQGAGANVLTF.

The J gene is TRBJ1-5, the V gene TRBV7-2; tentatively, D is TRBD1 (5 bases). The CDR3 contains 12 residues. Trimming pared 5 bases from V and 10 bases from J, leaving 12 bases between. The V gene's germline CDR1 is SGHTA and CDR2 FQGNSA. CDR3 residues: CASSTRGDPQHF. The CDR3 nucleotides are TGTGCCAGCAGCACTAGGGGAGATCCCCAGCATTTT.

The J gene is TRBJ1-2, the V gene TRBV7-9; perhaps TRBD1 as D (6 bases). Looked up from germline, CDR1 is SEHNR and CDR2 is FQNEAQ (reference sequence). CDR3 length: 12 amino acids. Trimming cost V 6 bases and J 6 bases, with 11 bases left between them. The CDR3 DNA follows: TGTGCCAGCAGTCGAGGACAGAATGGCTACACCTTC. Protein: CASSRGQNGYTF.

This clonotype was recorded a few times. The V gene is TRBV20-1, the J gene TRBJ1-5, with TRBD1 matching over 9 bases. This CDR3 spans 15 amino acids. Germline CDR1 and CDR2: DFQATT and SNEGSKA (reference sequence). J gave up 0 bases and V 7 bases, and 7 bases lay outside the gene matches. The CDR3 nucleotides are TGCAGTGACCGGACAGGGGACTATAGCAATCAGCCCCAGCATTTT. Protein: CSDRTGDYSNQPQHF.

A few counts support this clonotype. The chain combines TRBV11-2 with TRBJ2-4; 7 bases are a match to TRBD2. The germline V gene has CDR1 SGHAT and CDR2 FQNNGV. The V segment lost 11 bases and the J segment 8 bases; nucleotides outside the gene matches: 12. CDR3 length equals 13 residues. CDR3 sequence (DNA): TGTGCCCTTACGTCGGGAGGATTGGACATTCAGTACTTC. It is translated as CALTSGGLDIQYF.